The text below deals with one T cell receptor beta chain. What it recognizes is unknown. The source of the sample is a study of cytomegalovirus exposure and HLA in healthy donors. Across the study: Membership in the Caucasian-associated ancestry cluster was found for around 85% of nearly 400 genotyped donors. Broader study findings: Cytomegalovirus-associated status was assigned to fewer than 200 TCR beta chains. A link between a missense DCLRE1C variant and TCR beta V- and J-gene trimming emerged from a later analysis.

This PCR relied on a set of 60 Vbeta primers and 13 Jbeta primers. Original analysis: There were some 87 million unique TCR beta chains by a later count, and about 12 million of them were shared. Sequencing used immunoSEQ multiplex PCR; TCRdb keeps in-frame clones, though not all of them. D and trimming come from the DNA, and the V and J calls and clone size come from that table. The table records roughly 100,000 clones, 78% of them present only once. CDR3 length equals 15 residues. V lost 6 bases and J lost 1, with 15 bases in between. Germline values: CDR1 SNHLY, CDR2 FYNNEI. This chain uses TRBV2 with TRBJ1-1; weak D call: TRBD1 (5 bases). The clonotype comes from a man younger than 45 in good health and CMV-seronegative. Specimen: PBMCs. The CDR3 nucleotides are TGTGCCAGCAGCATACTCCCGGGGGGGAACACTGAAGCTTTCTTT. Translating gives CASSILPGGNTEAFF.